The clone carrying this TCR beta chain was seen repeatedly, ten times or more. Its specificity is unknown. Via MiXCR, TCRdb re-called the 5' RACE reads, giving one row per CDR3 protein. This table holds 150,000 to 200,000 distinct CDR3 sequences, 10% to 15% found once. The sample belongs to a study of CD8 T cells in ankylosing spondylitis. Germline loops: CDR1 MNHEY, CDR2 SVGEGT. The CDR3 runs to 12 residues. V was clipped by 6 bases and J by 6 bases, with 8 bases between them. Study observations and caveats: There was a TCR beta motif, made of several highly homologous variants, that appeared characteristic of ankylosing spondylitis blood. In reactive arthritis synovial fluid and blood, some motif variants had been reported before.

The sequenced sample consisted of blood, either unsorted or a sorted T cell fraction (not recorded which). The receptor was derived from a female donor with ankylosing spondylitis or in good health (not recorded which). The gene calls are TRBV6-2 or TRBV6-3 and TRBJ2-2; D unclear. The CDR3 DNA reads as TGTGCCAGCAGAAAAAGCGCCGGGGAGCTGTTTTTT. Translating gives CASRKSAGELFF.